The clone carrying this TCR beta chain was seen many times. The target antigen is unknown. Time point described: newly diagnosed GD, antithyroid drugs for less than 3 months. PBMCs provided the RNA from which the TCR library was made. J lost 8 bases, V lost 7 bases, and 8 bases had no gene match. The CDR3 covers 13 residues. Germline CDR1 and CDR2: GTSNPN and SVGIG (reference sequence). These data are taken from a study of regulatory T cells in long-lasting Graves disease. Study-level findings and limits: Persistent disease was characterized by preferential usage of TRBV28, TRBJ1-2 and TRBJ2-5. Persistent patients shared more public clonotypes (roughly 2,800) than new patients (approximately 1,000).

Arm-PCR of CDR3 regions with iRepertoire HTBI primers generated TCR beta libraries. TCRdb re-analysed the multiplex PCR reads in MiXCR, keeping a single row per CDR3 protein. The sample contains 370,000 or so distinct CDR3 sequences, under 20% of which appear only once. This sample was also put to use in a study of T cells in Graves' hyperthyroidism and ophthalmopathy. This second report adds: A set of HTBI primers served as the primers for a first-round RT-PCR of the TCR CDR3.

The clonotype originates from a young woman with Graves disease. This sample comprised peripheral blood mononuclear cells (PBMCs), obtained at new diagnosis, from a patient treated with antithyroid drugs. This chain links TRBV30 with TRBJ2-2, with 9 bases aligning to TRBD1. The CDR3 spells CASQQGAWGELFF. DNA for the CDR3: TGTGCCTCGCAACAGGGGGCATGGGGGGAGCTGTTTTTT.